These 27 T cell receptor beta chains were sequenced from one sample in a study of cytomegalovirus exposure and HLA in healthy donors. PCR amplification relied on 60 Vbeta primers (plus 13 Jbeta primers). Generated by immunoSEQ multiplex PCR, the TCRdb table keeps only in-frame clones and is missing some. Among around 130,000 clones, approximately 80% were seen once, and the ten largest hold 1.2%. The sample was PBMCs. The source is a man in his fifties in good health and CMV-seronegative.

This chain uses TRBV2 with TRBJ2-7; D might be TRBD2 (5 bases). V was clipped by 6 bases and J by 4 bases, with 16 bases between them. This CDR3 is built from 14 residues. CDR1 and CDR2 (germline): SNHLY, FYNNEI. This chain's CDR3 is CASRGKRTGYEQYF. Written as DNA, the CDR3 is TGTGCCAGCAGGGGGAAACGGACGGGGTACGAGCAGTACTTC.

The rearrangement joins TRBV7-3 to TRBJ2-3; D remains ambiguous. The V and J ends lost 5 bases and 0 bases respectively, with 12 bases between them. CDR3 length equals 15 residues. Germline V lookup: CDR1 SGHTA, CDR2 FQGTGA. The CDR3: CASSPQRASTDTQYF. In nucleotides, the CDR3 is TGTGCCAGCAGCCCTCAGCGTGCTAGCACAGATACGCAGTATTTT.

The genes are TRBV28 and TRBJ1-2, with D perhaps TRBD1 (6 bases). Germline-derived CDR1 and CDR2 are MDHEN and SYDVKM. V gave up 6 bases and J gave up 3 bases, with 17 bases separating them. The CDR3 has 15 amino acids. The CDR3 bases are TGTGCCAGCAGAGGCACCCTACAGGGAGACTATGGCTACACCTTC. It specifies CASRGTLQGDYGYTF.

Only one count was recorded for this clone. The chain carries TRBV28 and TRBJ2-3; TRBD2 aligns across 9 bases. The CDR3 totals 15 residues. The germline CDR1 and CDR2 sequences are MDHEN and SYDVKM. Unmatched junction bases numbered 6, after V lost 7 bases and J lost 1 base. The CDR3 nucleotides read TGTGCCAGCAAGAGGGGCGGGGGGGGCACAGATACGCAGTATTTT. Encoded protein: CASKRGGGGTDTQYF.

The chain links TRBV28 to TRBJ1-4; no definite D call. CDR3 length: 13 amino acids. Germline lookup yields CDR1 MDHEN and CDR2 SYDVKM. V was trimmed by 8 bases and J by 7 bases, leaving 14 bases between them. Here the CDR3 DNA reads TGTGCCAGCCGGGTTCTAGAGAGTGAAAAACTGTTTTTT. It translates to CASRVLESEKLFF.

This sequence joins TRBV30 and TRBJ1-5; TRBD1 agrees at 7 bases. V lost 2 bases, J lost 5 bases, and 9 bases stayed unmatched. The CDR3 covers 15 residues. From germline, CDR1 is GTSNPN and CDR2 SVGIG (reference sequence). Written as DNA, the CDR3 is TGTGCCTGGAGTTTAATAGGGGGCCGGGATCAGCCCCAGCATTTT. Translation: CAWSLIGGRDQPQHF.

J is TRBJ1-2 and V is TRBV10-3; 8 bases agree with TRBD1. This CDR3 spans 13 amino acids. After removal of 10 bases from V and 3 bases from J, the junction contained 7 bases not matched to a gene. Germline V CDR1 and CDR2: ENHRY, SYGVKD. CDR3 nucleotides: TGTGCCAGTGGGGACAGGATGGACTATGGCTACACCTTC. It encodes CASGDRMDYGYTF.

The chain has TRBV11-2 and TRBJ2-3; 8 bases fit TRBD1. The CDR3 length is 15 residues. V shed 1 base and J 5 bases; nucleotides not matched to a gene: 5. CDR1 and CDR2 from the germline V gene are SGHAT and FQNNGV. The CDR3 bases are TGTGCCAGCAGCTTAGGTGGACAGGGTATAGATACGCAGTATTTT. The encoded protein is CASSLGGQGIDTQYF. Full variable domain (rest looked up from reference TRBV11-2 and TRBJ2-3): EAGVAQSPRYKIIEKRQSVAFWCNPISGHATLYWYQQILGQGPKLLIQFQNNGVVDDSQLPKDRFSAERLKGVDSTLKIQPAKLEDSAVYLCASSLGGQGIDTQYFGPGTRLTVL.

The chain recombines TRBV5-1 with TRBJ1-2, with D possibly being TRBD1 (6 bases). With 2 bases removed from V and 1 base from J, the gap between germline ends came to 9 bases. Looked up from germline, CDR1 is SGHRS and CDR2 is YFSETQ. The CDR3 length is 14 residues. CDR3 in DNA: TGCGCCAGCAGCTTTACAGGGAATAACTATGGCTACACCTTC. Translating it yields CASSFTGNNYGYTF. The full variable domain, completed using reference TRBV5-1 and TRBJ1-2, is KAGVTQTPRYLIKTRGQQVTLSCSPISGHRSVSWYQQTPGQGLQFLFEYFSETQRNKGNFPGRFSGRQFSNSRSEMNVSTLELGDSALYLCASSFTGNNYGYTFGSGTRLTVV.

The chain links TRBV9 to TRBJ2-1, with D perhaps matching TRBD2 (6 bases). Germline CDR1 and CDR2: SGDLS and YYNGEE. Trimming pared 3 bases from V and 8 bases from J, leaving 15 bases between. This CDR3 region has 14 residues. CDR3 DNA: TGTGCCAGCAGCGCCCGGGGACTGGAAGATGAGCAGTTCTTC. The encoded protein is CASSARGLEDEQFF.

The chain recombines TRBV2 with TRBJ2-7, with 9 bases aligning to TRBD2. The V gene end was trimmed by 5 bases and the J gene end by 3 bases; junction bases not matched to a gene: 2. This CDR3 has 13 residues. Germline V CDR1 and CDR2: SNHLY, FYNNEI. The CDR3 nucleotides read TGTGCCAGCAGTCCGACTAGCGGCTACGAGCAGTACTTC. Translation gives CASSPTSGYEQYF.

The chain joins TRBV28 to TRBJ2-7; D perhaps matches TRBD2 (5 bases). The CDR3 has 11 residues. CDR1 and CDR2 from the germline V gene are MDHEN and SYDVKM. V dropped 6 bases and J dropped 3 bases, with 6 bases sitting between them. The CDR3 DNA is TGTGCCAGCAGGGGGAGCTACGAGCAGTACTTC. As protein: CASRGSYEQYF.

The V gene is TRBV7-2, the J gene TRBJ2-5, with TRBD2 identical over 9 bases. Germline V gives CDR1 SGHTA, CDR2 FQGNSA. Unmatched junction bases numbered 2, after V lost 5 bases and J lost 4 bases. The CDR3 runs to 13 residues. CDR3 sequence: CASSMGLAETQYF. The CDR3 nucleotides read TGTGCCAGCAGCATGGGACTAGCAGAGACCCAGTACTTC. Variable domain in full (rest from reference TRBV7-2 and TRBJ2-5): GAGVSQSPSNKVTEKGKDVELRCDPISGHTALYWYRQSLGQGLEFLIYFQGNSAPDKSGLPSDRFSAERTGGSVSTLTIQRTQQEDSAVYLCASSMGLAETQYFGPGTRLLVL.

J is TRBJ2-1 and V is TRBV5-1; D might be TRBD2 (6 bases). Germline V gene lookup returns CDR1 SGHRS and CDR2 YFSETQ. The V and J ends lost 2 bases and 5 bases respectively, with 14 bases between them. CDR3 length: 15 residues. This CDR3 reads CASSFPGLVDNEQFF. The CDR3 DNA is TGCGCCAGCAGCTTCCCGGGACTTGTAGACAATGAGCAGTTCTTC.

V and J are TRBV7-9 and TRBJ2-1; weak D call: TRBD2 (6 bases). The V end was cut by 1 base, the J end by 4 bases, with 14 bases between. The CDR3 length is 16 residues. CDR1 SEHNR and CDR2 FQNEAQ come from the germline V gene (reference sequence). Here the CDR3 DNA reads TGTGCCAGCAGCTTAGGAGGCGGGACGCAGTACAATGAGCAGTTCTTC. It specifies CASSLGGGTQYNEQFF.

The chain joins TRBV5-5 to TRBJ1-2; D call uncertain. This CDR3 has 16 residues. Germline V CDR1 and CDR2: SGHKS, YYEKEE (reference sequence). The ends were cut back, 0 bases at V and 6 bases at J, with 18 bases in the middle. The CDR3 nucleotides read TGTGCCAGCAGCTTGGAGGCAGGCCCCCCGTTTGATGGCTACACCTTC. Its protein product is CASSLEAGPPFDGYTF. The entire variable domain, with the rest obtained from reference TRBV5-5 and TRBJ1-2, is as follows: DAGVTQSPTHLIKTRGQQVTLRCSPISGHKSVSWYQQVLGQGPQFIFQYYEKEERGRGNFPDRFSARQFPNYSSELNVNALLLGDSALYLCASSLEAGPPFDGYTFGSGTRLTVV.

This chain connects TRBV5-1 to TRBJ1-2; 9 nucleotides match TRBD1. Per the germline V gene, CDR1 is SGHRS and CDR2 is YFSETQ. The CDR3 has 15 amino acids. The V and J ends lost 4 bases and 8 bases, in that order; junction bases with no gene match: 12. CDR3 amino acids: CASSPSGTGSVGYTF. In nucleotides, the CDR3 is TGCGCCAGCAGCCCCTCCGGGACAGGGTCGGTCGGCTACACCTTC.

The rearrangement links TRBV7-9 to TRBJ2-1, with 10 bases identical to TRBD2. Trimming removed 5 bases from V and 8 bases from J; junction bases left unmatched: 9. The CDR3 extends over 15 amino acids. CDR1 and CDR2 (germline): SEHNR, FQNEAQ (reference sequence). This chain's CDR3 is CASSIRTSGDYEQFF. For the CDR3, the DNA is TGTGCCAGCAGCATAAGGACTAGCGGTGATTATGAGCAGTTCTTC.

This chain connects TRBV5-1 to TRBJ2-2; TRBD2 matches 9 bases. Germline V lookup: CDR1 SGHRS, CDR2 YFSETQ. V dropped 0 bases and J dropped 4; count of bases not matched to a gene: 1. The CDR3 length is 15 residues. In DNA, the CDR3 is TGCGCCAGCAGCTTGGTGCGGGAGGGCACCGGGGAGCTGTTTTTT. It codes for CASSLVREGTGELFF. The complete variable domain, with remaining parts taken from reference TRBV5-1 and TRBJ2-2, reads KAGVTQTPRYLIKTRGQQVTLSCSPISGHRSVSWYQQTPGQGLQFLFEYFSETQRNKGNFPGRFSGRQFSNSRSEMNVSTLELGDSALYLCASSLVREGTGELFFGEGSRLTVL.

Of note for this clone: Other nucleotide sequences in the sample specify the same CDR3. The chain combines TRBV5-1 with TRBJ1-1; perhaps TRBD1 as D (6 bases). Per the germline V gene, CDR1 is SGHRS and CDR2 is YFSETQ. V lost 0 bases to trimming and J lost 1 base, with 10 bases between them. This CDR3 comprises 15 residues. CDR3 in DNA: TGCGCCAGCAGCTTGGCGGGGGGCGGGAACACTGAAGCTTTCTTT. Its translation: CASSLAGGGNTEAFF.

The chain carries TRBV7-9 and TRBJ1-1, with D maybe TRBD1 (6 bases). CDR1 is SEHNR, CDR2 FQNEAQ, per germline (reference sequence). The CDR3 length is 15 residues. Trimming removed 2 bases at V and 2 bases at J, with 12 bases between. Here the CDR3 DNA reads TGTGCCAGCAGCTTACCGGGACACTATAACACTGAAGCTTTCTTT. This translates into CASSLPGHYNTEAFF.

This sequence joins TRBV28 and TRBJ1-2; unclear D gene. Deletions cut 0 bases from V and 3 bases from J, with 11 bases between. The CDR3 spans 15 residues. Germline CDR1 reads MDHEN; CDR2 reads SYDVKM. The CDR3 DNA follows: TGTGCCAGCAGTTTATGGAACAGTATCGACTATGGCTACACCTTC. Protein product: CASSLWNSIDYGYTF.

The chain links TRBV5-1 to TRBJ2-5; 8 positions match TRBD1. Germline CDR1 SGHRS, CDR2 YFSETQ. The V and J ends lost 2 bases and 5 bases, in that order; junction bases with no gene match: 5. This CDR3 has 14 amino acids. The chain's CDR3 is CASSFGQGMETQYF. CDR3 in DNA: TGCGCCAGCAGCTTCGGACAGGGTATGGAGACCCAGTACTTC.

This sequence joins TRBV7-9 and TRBJ1-1; the D is unclear. Germline CDR1 and CDR2: SEHNR and FQNEAQ (reference sequence). The CDR3 runs to 14 residues. Trimming took 1 base from V and 3 from J, leaving 9 bases between them. CDR3 DNA sequence: TGTGCCAGCAGCTTAGGGGCTACAGACACTGAAGCTTTCTTT. This sequence encodes CASSLGATDTEAFF.

The rearrangement links TRBV28 to TRBJ2-7; a weak D match, TRBD2 (5 bases). Germline loops: CDR1 MDHEN, CDR2 SYDVKM. The CDR3 is made up of 11 amino acids. V lost 7 bases, J lost 3 bases, and 7 bases lay in between. The CDR3: CASTRDYEQYF. The DNA of the CDR3 is TGTGCCAGCACCCGGGACTACGAGCAGTACTTC.

This chain's CDR3 is CASSDGQGSGELFF. The CDR3 nucleotides are TGTGCCAGCAGTGACGGACAGGGGTCCGGGGAGCTGTTTTTT. The V and J genes are TRBV6-5 and TRBJ2-2, with TRBD1 matching 9 bases. Unmatched junction bases numbered 4, after V lost 5 bases and J lost 6 bases. The CDR3 spans 14 residues. Germline loops: CDR1 MNHEY, CDR2 SVGAGI.

In its sample, this clone was seen a few times. The chain carries TRBV6-5 and TRBJ1-1; maybe TRBD1 (6 bases). V lost 4 bases and J lost 1, with 16 bases in between. Germline V gene data show CDR1 as MNHEY and CDR2 as SVGAGI. This CDR3 spans 16 amino acids. Here the CDR3 reads CASSWMPGHTNTEAFF. The CDR3 DNA reads as TGTGCCAGCAGTTGGATGCCGGGACACACGAACACTGAAGCTTTCTTT.